One sample yielded the 22 T cell receptor beta chains listed below, sequenced in a study of regulatory T cells in long-lasting Graves disease. In building TCR beta libraries, iRepertoire HTBI primers were used together with Arm-PCR of CDR3 regions. TCRdb redid the calling of the multiplex PCR reads with MiXCR, one entry per CDR3 protein. The sample includes 400,000 to 550,000 distinct CDR3 sequences, about 15% of them seen just once. Time point specified: newly diagnosed GD, antithyroid drugs for less than 3 months. PBMC RNA was the source of the TCR library. This sample was also put to use in a study of T cells in Graves' hyperthyroidism and ophthalmopathy.

The specimen was peripheral blood mononuclear cells (PBMCs), collected at new diagnosis, from a patient treated with antithyroid drugs. These receptors all stem from a woman between 25 and 40 years old with Graves disease.

The chain links TRBV20-1 to TRBJ2-5, with D unresolved. CDR1 and CDR2 (germline): DFQATT, SNEGSKA (reference sequence). V lost 6 bases to trimming and J lost 4 bases, with 15 bases between them. The CDR3 is made up of 13 amino acids. The CDR3 spells CSAPLEAGETQYF. CDR3 bases: TGCAGTGCGCCGCTAGAGGCAGGAGAGACCCAGTACTTC.

The table lists this clonotype with a few counts. This sequence joins TRBV9 and TRBJ2-1; either TRBD1 or TRBD2 may fit D (5 bases each). V was cut by 4 bases and J by 8 bases, with 13 bases left in between. This CDR3 comprises 13 residues. Germline V CDR1 and CDR2: SGDLS, YYNGEE. CDR3 coding DNA: TGTGCCAGCAGCTCGTGGGACGTCGATGAGCAGTTCTTC. Protein product: CASSSWDVDEQFF.

This clonotype came up many times. V is TRBV20-1 and J is TRBJ1-2, with D hard to call. Deletions cut 4 bases from V and 0 bases from J, with 9 bases between. Looked up from germline, CDR1 is DFQATT and CDR2 is SNEGSKA (reference sequence). The CDR3 is made up of 13 amino acids. This chain's CDR3 is CSAKDGANYGYTF. The CDR3 bases are TGCAGTGCTAAAGACGGTGCTAACTATGGCTACACCTTC.

The sample holds many counts of this clonotype. J is TRBJ2-1 and V is TRBV28; D is possibly TRBD2 (5 bases). Germline V gives CDR1 MDHEN, CDR2 SYDVKM. This CDR3 contains 13 residues. The germline V and J ends were trimmed by 5 bases and 3 bases, with 8 bases remaining between them. CDR3 sequence reads: CASSHGDYNEQFF. The CDR3 nucleotides are TGTGCCAGCAGTCACGGGGACTACAATGAGCAGTTCTTC.

At least ten counts were recorded for this clonotype. The V and J genes are TRBV20-1 and TRBJ2-1; 7 bases are a match to TRBD1. Germline assignment: CDR1 DFQATT and CDR2 SNEGSKA (reference sequence). V was clipped by 6 bases and J by 3 bases; unmatched bases: 8. There are 14 residues in the CDR3. The CDR3, as DNA: TGCAGTGCAAGACAGGGCGACTACTACAATGAGCAGTTCTTC. Translated: CSARQGDYYNEQFF.

This clonotype was observed a handful of times. One end of the junction varies from germline; a read error may be responsible. The chain combines TRBV15 with TRBJ2-7; D not certain. Germline loops: CDR1 LNHNV, CDR2 YYDKDF (reference sequence). CDR3 size: 14 residues. CDR3 loop: CATSRDFDTYEQHF. The CDR3 DNA reads TGTGCCACCAGCAGAGATTTCGATACCTACGAGCAGCACTTC.

The chain employs TRBV27 and TRBJ1-5; no firm D call. This CDR3 is 15 amino acids long. Between the trimmed V and J ends, which lost 6 bases and 4 bases, there was a span of 16 bases. CDR1 is MNHEY and CDR2 is SMNVEV in the germline V gene (reference sequence). The DNA for the CDR3 is TGTGCCAGCAGGAACAAATTCGGGTTGAATCAGCCCCAGCATTTT. This sequence encodes CASRNKFGLNQPQHF.

The chain couples TRBV11-2 to TRBJ2-3, with a possible D match to TRBD1 (5 bases). The CDR3 length is 11 residues. Trimming removed 6 bases at V and 15 bases at J, with 16 bases between. Germline lookup yields CDR1 SGHAT and CDR2 FQNNGV. As DNA, the CDR3 is TGTGCCAGCAGTAAGGGGCCGAATCCATATTTT. Translation gives CASSKGPNPYF.

The sample holds a few counts of this clonotype. The chain joins TRBV6-1 to TRBJ1-4; D ambiguous. Germline assignment: CDR1 MNHNS and CDR2 SASEGT. CDR3 length equals 14 residues. V was trimmed by 1 base and J by 5 bases, leaving 8 bases between them. The CDR3 DNA follows: TGTGCCAGCAGTGAAGGGGATCTAAATGAAAAACTGTTTTTT. Translated: CASSEGDLNEKLFF.

The genes are TRBV5-1 and TRBJ1-2; 7 bases line up with TRBD1. The germline V gene encodes CDR1 SGHRS and CDR2 YFSETQ. Germline trimming cut 0 bases from V and 4 bases from J; bases unmatched to any gene: 9. The length of the CDR3 is 16 residues. Here the CDR3 DNA reads TGCGCCAGCAGCTTGGTGCCGGGACAGATAGTCTATGGCTACACCTTC. Its translation: CASSLVPGQIVYGYTF.

This clonotype was seen at least ten times. The chain links TRBV3-1 to TRBJ2-1; D not resolved. Germline CDR1 is LGHDT and CDR2 is YNNKEL (reference sequence). This CDR3 has 15 amino acids. Trimming removed 7 bases from V and 0 bases from J, with 13 bases in between. DNA of the CDR3: TGTGCCAGCACCCGGGCGGCAAGCTCCTACAATGAGCAGTTCTTC. Its protein product is CASTRAASSYNEQFF.

This clonotype was counted at least ten times. V and J are TRBV5-1 and TRBJ1-5, with unresolved D. With 0 bases removed from V and 4 bases from J, the gap between germline ends came to 11 bases. The germline CDR1 and CDR2 sequences are SGHRS and YFSETQ. The CDR3 consists of 15 residues. DNA of the CDR3: TGCGCCAGCAGCTTGGATCTCTCAGAGAATCAGCCCCAGCATTTT. Its translation is CASSLDLSENQPQHF.

The chain has TRBV6-9 and TRBJ2-5; no clear D gene. The CDR3 loop spans 13 amino acids. Germline V gives CDR1 MNHGY, CDR2 SVAAGI. Trimming left V 3 bases short and J 4 bases short, with 9 bases between. The CDR3 DNA is TGTGCCAGCAGTTACTCGAATAGAGAGACCCAGTACTTC. Protein sequence: CASSYSNRETQYF.

This rearrangement joins TRBV7-3 to TRBJ2-2; TRBD1 is a possible D gene (6 bases). Germline V lookup: CDR1 SGHTA, CDR2 FQGTGA. This CDR3 region has 15 residues. V lost 3 bases, J lost 3 bases, and 11 bases lay in between. CDR3 loop: CASSLTGLDTGELFF. The DNA of the CDR3 is TGTGCCAGCAGCTTGACAGGTCTAGACACCGGGGAGCTGTTTTTT.

This CDR3 is CASSPGGGGQETQYF. The CDR3 coding sequence is TGTGCCAGCAGCCCCGGGGGCGGGGGCCAAGAGACCCAGTACTTC. The V gene is TRBV5-5, the J gene TRBJ2-5, with TRBD2 as a possible D gene (7 bases). This CDR3 contains 15 residues. V was clipped by 4 bases and J by 1 base, with 14 bases between them. CDR1 is SGHKS and CDR2 is YYEKEE in the germline V gene (reference sequence).

About this clonotype itself: This may be a read error, as it is one base from a much larger clone. This sequence joins TRBV6-1 and TRBJ2-3; 11 bases line up with TRBD2. Unmatched junction bases numbered 7, after V lost 6 bases and J lost 2 bases. Germline CDR1 MNHNS, CDR2 SASEGT. The CDR3 loop spans 16 amino acids. The CDR3 sequence is CASRTGTSGYTDTQYF. The CDR3 region has the DNA TGTGCCAGCAGGACCGGGACTAGCGGATACACAGATACGCAGTATTTT.

Concerning this clonotype itself: Possible read error: a much larger clone is one base away. A read error is likely, as this CDR3 ends without the conserved phenylalanine or tryptophan. This rearrangement joins TRBV6-9 to TRBJ2-5; D is unresolved. V was trimmed by 4 bases and J by 5 bases, leaving 11 bases between them. The V gene's germline CDR1 is MNHGY and CDR2 SVAAGI. CDR3 length: 13 amino acids. DNA of the CDR3: TGTGCCAGCAGTTTGCCCCTAAGGGAGACCCAGTACGTC. Its protein is CASSLPLRETQYV.

This rearrangement joins TRBV7-2 to TRBJ2-5; D ambiguous. Germline V CDR1 and CDR2: SGHTA, FQGNSA. Trimming removed 1 base from V and 1 base from J, with 7 bases in between. The CDR3 loop spans 14 amino acids. The CDR3 loop is CASSLVGRQETQYF. The CDR3 DNA sequence: TGTGCCAGCAGCTTAGTAGGACGCCAAGAGACCCAGTACTTC. The complete variable domain, with remaining parts taken from reference TRBV7-2 and TRBJ2-5, reads GAGVSQSPSNKVTEKGKDVELRCDPISGHTALYWYRQSLGQGLEFLIYFQGNSAPDKSGLPSDRFSAERTGGSVSTLTIQRTQQEDSAVYLCASSLVGRQETQYFGPGTRLLVL.

CDR3 in amino acids: CASSMRTSGVFYNEQFF. DNA of the CDR3: TGTGCCAGTAGTATGAGGACTAGCGGGGTGTTTTACAATGAGCAGTTCTTC. The genes are TRBV19 and TRBJ2-1, with 12 bases aligning to TRBD2. Germline CDR1 LNHDA, CDR2 SQIVND (reference sequence). V dropped 3 bases and J dropped 4; count of bases not matched to a gene: 7. CDR3 size: 17 residues.

This clonotype was detected a few times. The chain recombines TRBV20-1 with TRBJ2-4; D not certain. Deletions cut 1 base from V and 3 bases from J, with 13 bases between. This CDR3 is 15 amino acids long. The germline gives CDR1 DFQATT, CDR2 SNEGSKA (reference sequence). This chain's CDR3 is CSARVVSDVKNIQYF. The DNA for the CDR3 is TGCAGTGCTAGAGTTGTTAGTGATGTCAAAAACATTCAGTACTTC.

This clonotype was seen repeatedly, ten times or more. This chain joins TRBV18 and TRBJ2-1; D possibly corresponds to TRBD2 (5 bases). Germline V gives CDR1 KGHSH, CDR2 LQKENI. The CDR3 is 15 residues long. V was shortened by 3 bases and J by 5 bases, with 14 bases between the two germline ends. The CDR3 here is CASSPQVRADNEQFF. The DNA for the CDR3 is TGTGCCAGCTCACCCCAGGTAAGAGCGGACAATGAGCAGTTCTTC.

On this clonotype itself: It differs at one base from a far larger clone, so likely a read error. V is TRBV5-5 and J is TRBJ2-1; D is unclear. The CDR3 has 14 residues. Trimming cost V 4 bases and J 10 bases, with 18 bases left between them. From germline, CDR1 is SGHKS and CDR2 YYEKEE (reference sequence). CDR3 sequence: CASSPRTFSYEQFF. Here the CDR3 DNA reads TGTGCCAGCAGCCCTAGGACGTTCTCCTACGAGCAGTTCTTC.